This TCR beta chain was identified during a study of PD-L1 blockade in urothelial cancer. Study context: Patients began atezolizumab, 1,200 mg intravenously every 3 weeks, in the mid-2010s.

Each PCR had synthetic TCR analog templates added to it as a spike-in. Some clones are missing from TCRdb's copy, which holds only in-frame ones; the method was immunoSEQ multiplex PCR. The top ten clones hold almost 4% of a sample with about 45,000 clones, about 91% of them seen once. Locally advanced or metastatic urothelial carcinoma affected the patients. General observations from the study: Clonality of blood TCR below the median before treatment predicted better survival.

There are 15 residues in the CDR3. V was pared by 5 bases and J by 7 bases, with 10 bases of the junction left unmatched. From germline, CDR1 is SGHTA and CDR2 FQGNSA. This clone was seen a handful of times. What it binds is unknown. The material was PBMCs, obtained around atezolizumab (anti-PD-L1) treatment. The V call is TRBV7-2, the J call TRBJ1-5; 8 nucleotides match TRBD1. The sequence was obtained from a man of 80 years or more with urothelial cancer. The CDR3 is CASSPRTGREQPQHF. CDR3 nucleotide sequence: TGTGCCAGCAGCCCGCGGACAGGGCGGGAACAGCCCCAGCATTTT.